The next 32 T cell receptor beta chains were all read from a single sample in a study of graft-versus-host responses after intestinal transplantation listed by TCRdb under 2021. Library preparation used the immunoSEQ multiplex PCR assay. TCRdb holds this immuneACCESS table with in-frame rearrangements only. Some clones are missing; in checked studies, unresolved V genes explain under half, and the rest has no known cause. The sample has over 90,000 clones on record, 90% to 95% of them singletons. Approximately 0.18% of the sample is taken by the ten largest. Their antigen targets remain unknown. The time point label, read with the paper, signifies: cells obtained before transplantation from donor or recipient. Sequencing was performed on unstimulated CD4+ T cells sorted from spleen or lymph node cells, taken before transplant. The receptors originated from a human donor who was the organ donor for an intestinal transplant.

The CDR3 reads CASSQDQNSPLHF. The CDR3, as DNA: TGCGCCAGCAGCCAAGACCAGAATTCACCCCTCCACTTT. This rearrangement joins TRBV4-3 to TRBJ1-6; no firm D call. V was pared by 0 bases and J by 7 bases, with 4 bases between. Germline assignment: CDR1 LGHNA and CDR2 YSLEER. CDR3 length: 13 residues.

The chain recombines TRBV4-2 with TRBJ2-2, with 8 bases fitting TRBD2. The V segment lost 3 bases and the J segment 4 bases; nucleotides outside the gene matches: 4. Germline V gives CDR1 LGHNA, CDR2 YNFKEQ. The length of the CDR3 is 15 residues. As DNA, the CDR3 is TGTGCCAGCAGCCAGGGAACTAGCGGCACCGGGGAGCTGTTTTTT. Protein: CASSQGTSGTGELFF.

The CDR3: CATRVESATNEKLFF. Here the CDR3 DNA reads TGTGCCACCAGGGTGGAGTCTGCAACTAATGAAAAACTGTTTTTT. The V and J genes are TRBV15 and TRBJ1-4; D gene unclear. Deletions cut 6 bases from V and 0 bases from J, with 11 bases between. This CDR3 is 15 amino acids long. The germline gives CDR1 LNHNV, CDR2 YYDKDF (reference sequence).

The genes are TRBV7-3 and TRBJ1-5, with TRBD1 matching 11 bases. The CDR3 length is 20 residues. Germline V gene data show CDR1 as SGHTA and CDR2 as FQGTGA. V shed 1 base, J shed 3 bases, and the junction held 14 bases outside the gene matches. The CDR3 bases are TGTGCCAGCAGCTTAAGGTTTGGGACAGGGGGATCGCAGTACAATCAGCCCCAGCATTTT. Its protein product is CASSLRFGTGGSQYNQPQHF.

The rearrangement links TRBV5-1 to TRBJ1-6; 7 nucleotides match TRBD1. Trimming at V came to 0 bases and at J to 5 bases, leaving 2 bases not matched to a gene. The V gene's germline CDR1 is SGHRS and CDR2 YFSETQ. The CDR3 runs 15 residues. The CDR3 coding sequence is TGCGCCAGCAGCTTGGACGGACAGGATAATTCACCCCTCCACTTT. This encodes CASSLDGQDNSPLHF.

This clone came up once. The gene calls are TRBV5-1 and TRBJ2-3; no clear D gene. CDR1 SGHRS and CDR2 YFSETQ come from the germline V gene. Trimming took off 0 bases at V and 1 base at J, with 6 bases between the two ends. This CDR3 has 14 amino acids. CDR3 protein: CASSLEQGTDTQYF. Written as DNA, the CDR3 is TGCGCCAGCAGCTTGGAGCAGGGCACAGATACGCAGTATTTT.

The chain couples TRBV27 to TRBJ1-6; 10 bases are a match to TRBD1. Germline lookup yields CDR1 MNHEY and CDR2 SMNVEV (reference sequence). Trimming removed 5 bases from V and 4 bases from J; junction bases left unmatched: 8. CDR3 length equals 17 residues. DNA for the CDR3: TGTGCCAGCAGTGCCAAGACAGGGGGCTCTTATAATTCACCCCTCCACTTT. Encoded protein: CASSAKTGGSYNSPLHF.

The chain employs TRBV9 and TRBJ2-1, with 7 bases identical to TRBD2. V trimming: 4 bases; J trimming: 8 bases; junction bases outside the gene matches: 15. Germline CDR1 and CDR2: SGDLS and YYNGEE. The CDR3 loop spans 16 amino acids. The CDR3 DNA is TGTGCCAGCAGCAACTCCAAAGCGGGGCGCCTCCATGAGCAGTTCTTC. Its translation: CASSNSKAGRLHEQFF.

The chain has TRBV4-3 and TRBJ2-2, with 8 bases lining up with TRBD2. The trim removed 0 bases at V and 4 bases at J, leaving 7 bases unmatched. The CDR3 loop spans 17 amino acids. CDR1 and CDR2 (germline): LGHNA, YSLEER. The CDR3 DNA follows: TGCGCCAGCAGCCAAGATGGGCGGGGGGCTACCACCGGGGAGCTGTTTTTT. Translating it yields CASSQDGRGATTGELFF.

The chain's CDR3 is CASRDGVSYEQYF. CDR3 sequence (DNA): TGTGCCAGCAGGGATGGAGTCTCCTACGAGCAGTACTTC. The chain links TRBV5-4 to TRBJ2-7; no reliable D call. V was clipped by 5 bases and J by 0 bases, with 9 bases between them. Germline V gene sequence: CDR1 SGHNT, CDR2 YYREEE (reference sequence). CDR3 length: 13 amino acids.

This rearrangement joins TRBV19 to TRBJ1-2; possible D gene TRBD1, 6 bases. Germline V gene sequence: CDR1 LNHDA, CDR2 SQIVND (reference sequence). The CDR3 runs 12 residues. The germline V and J ends were trimmed by 6 bases and 4 bases, with 9 bases remaining between them. This CDR3 is CASRRGGYGYTF. The CDR3 bases are TGTGCCAGTAGGAGAGGGGGCTATGGCTACACCTTC.

This chain uses TRBV6-1 with TRBJ1-2, with TRBD1 as a possible D gene (6 bases). The CDR3 is made up of 13 amino acids. The germline V gene has CDR1 MNHNS and CDR2 SASEGT. The CDR3 is CALEQGTNYGYTF. CDR3 sequence (DNA): TGTGCTTTAGAACAGGGTACTAACTATGGCTACACCTTC.

This rearrangement joins TRBV6-1 to TRBJ2-5, with 8 bases aligning to TRBD2. CDR1 is MNHNS and CDR2 is SASEGT in the germline V gene. Germline trimming cut 11 bases from V and 4 bases from J; bases unmatched to any gene: 12. The CDR3 loop spans 14 amino acids. This chain's CDR3 is CAGQNGGGLETQYF. The CDR3 region has the DNA TGTGCCGGGCAAAACGGGGGGGGGCTAGAGACCCAGTACTTC.

The chain links TRBV19 to TRBJ2-7; D call uncertain. Trimming stripped 3 bases from V and 3 bases from J, with 9 bases between. Germline assignment: CDR1 LNHDA and CDR2 SQIVND (reference sequence). The CDR3 consists of 13 residues. DNA of the CDR3: TGTGCCAGTAGTATGAGCAGGAACTACGAGCAGTACTTC. Translation gives CASSMSRNYEQYF.

The chain uses TRBV18 and TRBJ1-3; no clear D gene. Trimming stripped 0 bases from V and 4 bases from J, with 10 bases between. The germline V gene encodes CDR1 KGHSH and CDR2 LQKENI. The CDR3 consists of 15 residues. The CDR3 is CASSPPRGLGNTIYF. In nucleotides, the CDR3 is TGTGCCAGCTCACCACCTCGGGGTCTCGGAAACACCATATATTTT.

The chain has TRBV7-3 and TRBJ2-1, with D maybe TRBD2 (6 bases). The germline CDR1 and CDR2 sequences are SGHTA and FQGTGA. The CDR3 is 13 residues long. Trimming pared 2 bases from V and 15 bases from J, leaving 17 bases between. CDR3 residues: CASSLGRGSGRFF. The DNA of the CDR3 is TGTGCCAGCAGCTTAGGCCGGGGGTCAGGGAGGTTCTTC.

V and J are TRBV4-2 and TRBJ2-5; 12 nucleotides line up with TRBD2. V was pared by 1 base and J by 3 bases, with 3 bases of the junction left unmatched. This CDR3 has 16 amino acids. Germline V CDR1 and CDR2: LGHNA, YNFKEQ. The CDR3 reads CASSQGTSGAKETQYF. In DNA form, the CDR3 reads TGTGCCAGCAGCCAAGGGACTAGCGGGGCTAAAGAGACCCAGTACTTC.

About this clone: The same CDR3 also results from other DNA sequences found in this sample. This rearrangement joins TRBV4-2 to TRBJ2-5; possible D gene TRBD1, 6 bases. The CDR3 covers 13 residues. Germline CDR1 LGHNA, CDR2 YNFKEQ. V lost 3 bases, J lost 1 base, and 6 bases lay in between. CDR3 coding DNA: TGTGCCAGCAGCCAGGACAGCCAAGAGACCCAGTACTTC. Its protein is CASSQDSQETQYF.

CDR3: CASSAYRGMGTGELFF. The CDR3 nucleotides read TGTGCCAGCAGCGCATACAGGGGGATGGGCACCGGGGAGCTGTTTTTT. The chain employs TRBV7-3 and TRBJ2-2; TRBD1 matches at 8 bases. The germline V gene encodes CDR1 SGHTA and CDR2 FQGTGA. J was trimmed by 4 bases and V by 5 bases; bases with no gene match: 9. The CDR3 spans 16 residues.

The rearrangement joins TRBV7-9 to TRBJ1-2, with D tentatively TRBD1 (5 bases). Germline-derived CDR1 and CDR2 are SEHNR and FQNEAQ (reference sequence). V lost 5 bases, J lost 4 bases, and 11 bases lay in between. The CDR3 spans 13 residues. The DNA for the CDR3 is TGTGCCAGCAGCCCACAGGCCTCCTATGGCTACACCTTC. Protein: CASSPQASYGYTF.

The gene calls are TRBV7-2 and TRBJ1-1, with 8 bases aligning to TRBD1. The germline CDR1 and CDR2 sequences are SGHTA and FQGNSA. The length of the CDR3 is 14 residues. J lost 5 bases, V lost 7 bases, and 9 bases had no gene match. CDR3 residues: CASTQGAGRTEAFF. In DNA form, the CDR3 reads TGTGCCAGCACTCAGGGGGCAGGCAGGACTGAAGCTTTCTTT.

The rearrangement uses TRBV7-9 and TRBJ1-3; D is undetermined. The V end lost 5 bases, the J end lost 1 base, and 6 bases lay between the germline ends. Germline values: CDR1 SEHNR, CDR2 FQNEAQ (reference sequence). The CDR3 contains 13 residues. The CDR3 reads CASSDGSGNTIYF. DNA of the CDR3: TGTGCCAGCAGCGACGGGTCTGGAAACACCATATATTTT.

CDR3 in DNA: TGTGCCACCGCCGCGGGCAATCAGCCCCAGCATTTT. Protein sequence: CATAAGNQPQHF. This chain uses TRBV28 with TRBJ1-5, with D unclear. Trimming cost V 10 bases and J 2 bases, with 9 bases left between them. Germline-derived CDR1 and CDR2 are MDHEN and SYDVKM. The CDR3 sequence is 12 residues long. The full variable domain, its missing parts supplied by reference TRBV28 and TRBJ1-5, is DVKVTQSSRYLVKRTGEKVFLECVQDMDHENMFWYRQDPGLGLRLIYFSYDVKMKEKGDIPEGYSVSREKKERFSLILESASTNQTSMYLCATAAGNQPQHFGDGTRLSIL.

The rearrangement joins TRBV7-2 to TRBJ2-4; TRBD2 matches at 9 bases. The CDR3 covers 18 residues. V lost 5 bases and J lost 2; bases outside the gene matches: 13. CDR1 and CDR2 from the germline V gene are SGHTA and FQGNSA. The CDR3 loop is CASSPVPGGGAPKNIQYF. CDR3 DNA sequence: TGTGCCAGCAGCCCCGTCCCGGGCGGGGGGGCCCCCAAAAACATTCAGTACTTC.

DNA of the CDR3: TGTGCCAGCAGCTTACTCAGAAACACTGAAGCTTTCTTT. Its translation is CASSLLRNTEAFF. This rearrangement joins TRBV7-8 to TRBJ1-1; D gene ambiguous. Trimming removed 2 bases at V and 2 bases at J, with 6 bases between. Germline assignment: CDR1 SGHVS and CDR2 FQNEAQ. The CDR3 sequence is 13 residues long. The full variable domain, its missing parts supplied by reference TRBV7-8 and TRBJ1-1, is GAGVSQSPRYKVAKRGQDVALRCDPISGHVSLFWYQQALGQGPEFLTYFQNEAQLDKSGLPSDRFFAERPEGSVSTLKIQRTQQEDSAVYLCASSLLRNTEAFFGQGTRLTVV.

The V gene is TRBV5-6, the J gene TRBJ1-2, with D tentatively TRBD1 (5 bases). V lost 4 bases, J lost 3 bases, and 10 bases lay in between. CDR3 size: 13 residues. CDR1 is SGHDT and CDR2 is YYEEEE in the germline V gene. The CDR3 DNA sequence: TGTGCCAGCAGCGCCGGGACTCACTATGGCTACACCTTC. Its translation: CASSAGTHYGYTF.

The rearrangement joins TRBV4-1 to TRBJ1-2; the D gene is possibly TRBD1 (5 bases). There are 18 residues in the CDR3. Germline V gives CDR1 MGHRA, CDR2 YSYEKL. V lost 0 bases to trimming and J lost 7 bases, with 24 bases between them. CDR3 in DNA: TGCGCCAGCAGCCAAGATCCCGGGGGATGGGGGAAAGGACCTGGCTACACCTTC. Protein sequence: CASSQDPGGWGKGPGYTF.

The J gene is TRBJ1-5, the V gene TRBV4-2; 9 positions match TRBD1. The V gene end was trimmed by 2 bases and the J gene end by 5 bases; junction bases not matched to a gene: 16. Germline assignment: CDR1 LGHNA and CDR2 YNFKEQ. The CDR3 is made up of 19 amino acids. The CDR3 region has the DNA TGTGCCAGCAGCCAAAGGTCGGTTCGCGGACAGGGGTACCATCAGCCCCAGCATTTT. Residues: CASSQRSVRGQGYHQPQHF.

The genes are TRBV6-5 and TRBJ1-5, with TRBD1 matching over 9 bases. This CDR3 spans 15 amino acids. J lost 6 bases, V lost 2 bases, and 5 bases had no gene match. Germline CDR1 and CDR2: MNHEY and SVGAGI. The CDR3 loop reads CASSYVQGAGQPQHF. The CDR3 DNA follows: TGTGCCAGCAGTTACGTACAGGGGGCAGGTCAGCCCCAGCATTTT.

V usage is TRBV25-1 and J usage is TRBJ2-7, with D possibly TRBD1 on 6 matching bases. The V gene's germline CDR1 is MGHDK and CDR2 SYGVNS. This CDR3 has 17 residues. V was pared by 8 bases and J by 3 bases, with 26 bases between. This CDR3 reads CASSPHRDELVGYEQYF. CDR3 DNA sequence: TGTGCCAGCTCCCCTCACAGGGACGAATTAGTGGGCTACGAGCAGTACTTC.

This clone was seen once. The chain recombines TRBV11-2 with TRBJ2-5; 10 nucleotides agree with TRBD2. With V trimmed by 0 bases and J by 4 bases, 11 bases remained unmatched. Germline loops: CDR1 SGHAT, CDR2 FQNNGV. This CDR3 comprises 18 residues. The DNA of the CDR3 is TGTGCCAGCAGCTTAGATCTTTGGAGCGGGGGGGCCCGAGAGACCCAGTACTTC. This gives the protein CASSLDLWSGGARETQYF.

The chain uses TRBV9 and TRBJ2-3; D gene uncertain. This CDR3 has 15 amino acids. Between the trimmed V and J ends, which lost 3 bases and 4 bases, there was a span of 15 bases. Per the germline V gene, CDR1 is SGDLS and CDR2 is YYNGEE. The chain's CDR3 is CASSGHWASPDTQYF. The CDR3 DNA reads as TGTGCCAGCAGCGGCCACTGGGCTTCCCCAGATACGCAGTATTTT.